The 14 T cell receptor beta chains presented below share a single source sample, sequenced in a study of beta chain features in type 1 diabetes. Study conclusions and caveats: The study found moderately but significantly shorter TCRB CDR3s in all four CD4+ subsets of Type 1 diabetes patients.

cDNA synthesis used the whole RNA isolate, giving expressed TCRB sequences. The assay was immunoSEQ multiplex PCR, and TCRdb's table has in-frame clones only and misses some. The sample carries approximately 46,000 clones, roughly 40% recorded once. These receptors have no identified antigens. Material for sequencing was stem cell memory CD4+ T cells from blood. These TCRs come from a man aged 25 to 40 with type 1 diabetes.

The chain has TRBV28 and TRBJ2-1, with 7 nucleotides matching TRBD2. Germline CDR1 is MDHEN and CDR2 is SYDVKM. The length of the CDR3 is 15 residues. V dropped 8 bases and J dropped 1; count of bases not matched to a gene: 8. This CDR3 is CASGSRESSYNEQFF. Here the CDR3 DNA reads TGTGCCAGCGGATCGCGGGAGTCTTCCTACAATGAGCAGTTCTTC.

The CDR3 spells CASSFRSNQPQHF. The CDR3 coding sequence is TGTGCCAGCAGTTTTCGTTCGAATCAGCCCCAGCATTTT. The chain couples TRBV27 to TRBJ1-5; D uncertain. Germline CDR1 MNHEY, CDR2 SMNVEV (reference sequence). The CDR3 is made up of 13 amino acids. V lost 3 bases and J 4 bases, leaving 7 bases between the germline ends.

V and J are TRBV5-1 and TRBJ2-7; D ambiguous. The germline V and J ends were trimmed by 5 bases and 1 base, with 7 bases remaining between them. Germline V gene data show CDR1 as SGHRS and CDR2 as YFSETQ. CDR3 length: 12 residues. This CDR3 reads CASSGQSYEQYF. DNA of the CDR3: TGCGCCAGCAGTGGGCAATCCTACGAGCAGTACTTC.

This clone was detected a few times. The CDR3, as DNA: TGTGCCACCAGCAAAGTCGGGTCCGTTTGGGATGGCTACACCTTC. It encodes CATSKVGSVWDGYTF. The rearrangement uses TRBV15 and TRBJ1-2; D not certain. CDR3 length equals 15 residues. CDR1 is LNHNV, CDR2 YYDKDF, per germline (reference sequence). V dropped 4 bases and J dropped 6 bases, with 18 bases sitting between them.

This chain joins TRBV25-1 and TRBJ1-1, with D possibly matching TRBD1 (6 bases). CDR1 and CDR2 from the germline V gene are MGHDK and SYGVNS. The CDR3 length is 16 residues. Trimming took off 1 base at V and 4 bases at J, with 16 bases between the two ends. CDR3 nucleotide sequence: TGTGCCAGCAGTGAATTAGGGAGAGGGGGTGTCACTGAAGCTTTCTTT. Translation gives CASSELGRGGVTEAFF.

The rearrangement links TRBV5-1 to TRBJ2-2, with 7 positions matching TRBD2. This CDR3 has 15 amino acids. Germline assignment: CDR1 SGHRS and CDR2 YFSETQ. V was clipped by 7 bases and J by 0 bases; unmatched bases: 6. The CDR3 is CASGGTIANTGELFF. The DNA for the CDR3 is TGCGCCAGCGGAGGGACTATCGCGAACACCGGGGAGCTGTTTTTT.

The chain couples TRBV6-5 to TRBJ2-7; tentative D call: TRBD2 (6 bases). V shed 2 bases and J shed 3 bases, with 11 bases lying between them. CDR3 length: 14 amino acids. Germline-derived CDR1 and CDR2 are MNHEY and SVGAGI. The CDR3 loop reads CASSYRGIVYEQYF. CDR3 in DNA: TGTGCCAGCAGTTACCGGGGGATAGTCTACGAGCAGTACTTC.

The chain recombines TRBV19 with TRBJ1-1, with D maybe TRBD1 (5 bases). Trimming stripped 5 bases from V and 3 bases from J, with 13 bases between. The CDR3 has 14 residues. Germline V gene sequence: CDR1 LNHDA, CDR2 SQIVND (reference sequence). For the CDR3, the DNA is TGTGCCAGTAGTCCAGGGATCCGGGACACTGAAGCTTTCTTT. Amino acids: CASSPGIRDTEAFF.

This sequence joins TRBV4-3 and TRBJ2-1, with TRBD2 identical over 14 bases. CDR3 size: 17 residues. With 0 bases clipped from V and 9 bases from J, the junction kept 7 bases outside the gene matches. Germline lookup yields CDR1 LGHNA and CDR2 YSLEER. CDR3 sequence: CASSQEFGTSGSFEQFF. CDR3 nucleotides: TGCGCCAGCAGCCAAGAATTTGGGACTAGCGGGAGTTTTGAGCAGTTCTTC.

This clone was recorded a few times. This chain joins TRBV5-1 and TRBJ2-1; 9 positions agree with TRBD2. The junction had 10 bases not matched to a gene; V was cut back by 0 bases and J by 6 bases. Per the germline V gene, CDR1 is SGHRS and CDR2 is YFSETQ. This CDR3 comprises 17 residues. The CDR3 DNA follows: TGCGCCAGCAGCTTGGTGAGGGCGGGAGGGGAGAGCAATGAGCAGTTCTTC. Amino acid sequence: CASSLVRAGGESNEQFF.

The chain employs TRBV25-1 and TRBJ1-6; D possibly corresponds to TRBD1 (6 bases). The CDR3 length is 13 residues. Germline-derived CDR1 and CDR2 are MGHDK and SYGVNS. Trimming pared 8 bases from V and 13 bases from J, leaving 18 bases between. CDR3 DNA: TGTGCCAGCCGGACAGACGATCTGCGGCCCCTCCACTTT. It yields the protein CASRTDDLRPLHF.

J is TRBJ1-1 and V is TRBV14; 9 bases fit TRBD1. This CDR3 comprises 14 residues. Germline V CDR1 and CDR2: SGHDN, FVKESK. V gave up 2 bases and J gave up 4 bases; unmatched junction bases: 2. CDR3 loop: CASSQTGGLTEAFF. DNA of the CDR3: TGTGCCAGCAGCCAAACAGGGGGCCTCACTGAAGCTTTCTTT.

The chain uses TRBV5-1 and TRBJ2-1, with TRBD1 as a possible D gene (6 bases). Germline CDR1 and CDR2: SGHRS and YFSETQ. The V end was cut by 3 bases, the J end by 12 bases, with 22 bases between. The length of the CDR3 is 15 residues. The chain's CDR3 is CASSSTGTPILPQFF. CDR3 coding DNA: TGCGCCAGCAGCTCAACCGGGACACCGATCTTACCGCAGTTCTTC.

The CDR3 bases are TGCGCCAGCAGCTTCCAGGCCGGGGAGCTGTTTTTT. Protein product: CASSFQAGELFF. The chain has TRBV5-1 and TRBJ2-2; D unresolved. Between the trimmed V and J ends, which lost 2 bases and 6 bases, there was a span of 5 bases. The CDR3 has 12 amino acids. In germline, CDR1 is SGHRS, CDR2 YFSETQ.